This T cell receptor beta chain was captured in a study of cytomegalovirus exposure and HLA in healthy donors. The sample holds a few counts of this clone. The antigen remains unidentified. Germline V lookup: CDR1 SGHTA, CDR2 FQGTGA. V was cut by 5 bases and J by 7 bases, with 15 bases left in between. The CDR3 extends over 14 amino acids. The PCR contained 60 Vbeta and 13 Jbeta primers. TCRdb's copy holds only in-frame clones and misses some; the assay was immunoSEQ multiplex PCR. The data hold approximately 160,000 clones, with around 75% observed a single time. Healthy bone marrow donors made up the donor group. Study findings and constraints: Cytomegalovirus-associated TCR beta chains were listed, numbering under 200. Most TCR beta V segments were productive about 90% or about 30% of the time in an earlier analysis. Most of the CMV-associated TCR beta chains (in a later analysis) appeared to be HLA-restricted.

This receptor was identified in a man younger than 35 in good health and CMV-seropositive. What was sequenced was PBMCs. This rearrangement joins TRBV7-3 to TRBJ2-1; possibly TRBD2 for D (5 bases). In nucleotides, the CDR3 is TGTGCCAGCAGCCCACAGCCGTCGGGGAATGAGCAGTTCTTC. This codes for CASSPQPSGNEQFF. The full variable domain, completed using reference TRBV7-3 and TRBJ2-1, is GAGVSQTPSNKVTEKGKYVELRCDPISGHTALYWYRQSLGQGPEFLIYFQGTGAADDSGLPNDRFFAVRPEGSVSTLKIQRTERGDSAVYLCASSPQPSGNEQFFGPGTRLTVL.